This T cell receptor (beta chain) was found in a study of control samples from healthy donors and cancer patients (dated by TCRdb to the early 2020s). Libraries were prepared through the immunoSEQ multiplex PCR assay. TCRdb mirrors the immuneACCESS table, restricted to in-frame sequences. Some clones are absent from its copies; in checked studies, under half trace to an unresolved V gene, and the reason for the others is unknown. For this sample the table gives 230,000 or so clones, of which roughly 94% were detected only once. The ten largest clones capture approximately 1.6% of the sample. This clone was seen once. What antigen it recognizes has not been identified. No qualities accompany the bases; no much larger clone lies one base away. The germline V gene encodes CDR1 MNHEY and CDR2 SMNVEV (reference sequence). From V the trimming removes 3 bases and from J it removes 4 bases, while the gene matches leave 3 bases of the junction unaccounted for. Inclusive of the bounding cysteine and phenylalanine, the CDR3 is 14 residues long. The only DNA kept is the CDR3, 42 bases in frame from the first base.

The clonotype originates from a man aged 50-60 years in good health. Rearrangement joined TRBV27 to TRBJ2-7; 10 junctional bases match TRBD1. The sequenced sample was blood. The base sequence is TGTGCCAGCAGTTTGGGACAGGGGCGATACGAGCAGTACTTC. This codes for CASSLGQGRYEQYF.